The 29 T cell receptor beta chains below all came from one sample that was sequenced in a study of blood T cell repertoires in COVID-19. The assay was immunoSEQ multiplex PCR, and TCRdb's table has in-frame clones only and misses some. The sample has a few hundred thousand clones, roughly 90% seen once; the top ten hold 15% to 20%. Sequenced material: PBMCs or T cells enriched from blood (not recorded which). The receptors come from a woman under 40 who had recovered from COVID-19.

The chain has TRBV24-1 and TRBJ2-7; maybe TRBD2 (6 bases). This CDR3 contains 16 residues. Trimming cost V 4 bases and J 0 bases, with 15 bases left between them. Germline V gene sequence: CDR1 KGHDR, CDR2 SFDVKD. The CDR3 reads CATSDTGTSSSYEQYF. In nucleotides, the CDR3 is TGTGCCACCAGTGACACCGGGACTTCCAGCTCCTACGAGCAGTACTTC.

The gene calls are TRBV7-2 and TRBJ2-2; possible D gene TRBD1, 5 bases. The CDR3 is 16 amino acids. V shed 4 bases and J shed 1 base, with 13 bases lying between them. The germline gives CDR1 SGHTA, CDR2 FQGNSA. The CDR3 bases are TGTGCCAGCAGCTATACAGGTTCTCAGAACACCGGGGAGCTGTTTTTT. It codes for CASSYTGSQNTGELFF.

This clone was detected only a few times. This rearrangement joins TRBV28 to TRBJ2-2; maybe TRBD1 (6 bases). V lost 11 bases, J lost 7 bases, and 11 bases lay in between. Germline loops: CDR1 MDHEN, CDR2 SYDVKM. The CDR3 spans 11 residues. This chain's CDR3 is CAGYRDGELFF. The CDR3, as DNA: TGTGCCGGCTACAGGGACGGGGAGCTGTTTTTT.

The V call is TRBV4-1, the J call TRBJ2-7; TRBD1 matches 7 bases. Germline CDR1 MGHRA, CDR2 YSYEKL. This CDR3 spans 17 amino acids. J lost 1 base, V lost 3 bases, and 12 bases had no gene match. CDR3 protein: CASSQTPPTGMSYEQYF. CDR3 nucleotides: TGCGCCAGCAGCCAGACCCCCCCGACAGGGATGTCCTACGAGCAGTACTTC.

This chain joins TRBV2 and TRBJ2-5; possibly TRBD2 for D (5 bases). V gave up 4 bases and J gave up 5 bases, with 8 bases separating them. CDR1 and CDR2 from the germline V gene are SNHLY and FYNNEI. The CDR3 has 12 amino acids. CDR3 sequence: CASSVQRETQYF. In DNA, the CDR3 is TGTGCCAGCAGTGTCCAGCGGGAGACCCAGTACTTC.

This clone was recorded only once. The chain carries TRBV28 and TRBJ1-1; tentative D call: TRBD1 (6 bases). The germline V gene has CDR1 MDHEN and CDR2 SYDVKM. The V gene lost 6 bases and the J gene lost 1 base, with 18 bases spanning the gap. The CDR3 is 16 amino acids. The CDR3 spells CASSRGDWGANTEAFF. In DNA form, the CDR3 reads TGTGCCAGCAGCCGGGGGGACTGGGGGGCGAACACTGAAGCTTTCTTT.

This chain uses TRBV13 with TRBJ1-6; perhaps TRBD1 as D (6 bases). This CDR3 is built from 15 residues. The V end lost 5 bases, the J end lost 5 bases, and 13 bases lay between the germline ends. Germline V lookup: CDR1 PRHDT, CDR2 FYEKMQ (reference sequence). In DNA form, the CDR3 reads TGTGCCAGCAGCGTAGACAGGACCGATAATTCACCCCTCCACTTT. Its protein product is CASSVDRTDNSPLHF. Combining the CDR3 with reference TRBV13 and TRBJ1-6 gives the whole variable domain AAGVIQSPRHLIKEKRETATLKCYPIPRHDTVYWYQQGPGQDPQFLISFYEKMQSDKGSIPDRFSAQQFSDYHSELNMSSLELGDSALYFCASSVDRTDNSPLHFGNGTRLTVT.

This chain joins TRBV7-9 and TRBJ1-2, with D unresolved. Germline lookup yields CDR1 SEHNR and CDR2 FQNEAQ (reference sequence). Trimming removed 8 bases from V and 5 bases from J, with 18 bases in between. The CDR3 totals 14 residues. The CDR3 coding sequence is TGTGCCAGCGAAGGACTGACGCTAGCTTATGGCTACACCTTC. Its translation is CASEGLTLAYGYTF.

V gene TRBV7-9 combines with J gene TRBJ2-3, with 8 bases matching TRBD2. Germline loops: CDR1 SEHNR, CDR2 FQNEAQ (reference sequence). J was trimmed by 6 bases and V by 5 bases; bases with no gene match: 7. This CDR3 has 14 amino acids. The CDR3 loop is CASSARGGPDTQYF. CDR3 nucleotides: TGTGCCAGCAGCGCCCGGGGGGGCCCGGATACGCAGTATTTT. Full variable domain (remainder filled in from reference TRBV7-9 and TRBJ2-3): DTGVSQNPRHKITKRGQNVTFRCDPISEHNRLYWYRQTLGQGPEFLTYFQNEAQLEKSRLLSDRFSAERPKGSFSTLEIQRTEQGDSAMYLCASSARGGPDTQYFGPGTRLTVL.

The rearrangement links TRBV5-1 to TRBJ2-6, with D possibly matching TRBD1 (6 bases). Trimming cost V 6 bases and J 3 bases, with 19 bases left between them. The CDR3 has 17 residues. Per germline, CDR1 SGHRS and CDR2 YFSETQ. The CDR3 loop is CASTLGSRGGGANVLTF. Here the CDR3 DNA reads TGCGCCAGCACCCTTGGGTCCAGGGGCGGTGGGGCCAACGTCCTGACTTTC.

The chain joins TRBV7-2 to TRBJ2-2, with D unresolved. V lost 6 bases to trimming and J lost 5 bases, with 4 bases between them. CDR1 is SGHTA, CDR2 FQGNSA, per germline. The CDR3 consists of 11 residues. The CDR3 protein is CASSPTGELFF. CDR3 bases: TGTGCCAGCAGTCCGACCGGGGAGCTGTTTTTT.

This clone appeared a few times. The gene calls are TRBV7-2 and TRBJ1-4; possibly TRBD1 for D (6 bases). Germline values: CDR1 SGHTA, CDR2 FQGNSA. There are 15 residues in the CDR3. V was pared by 4 bases and J by 10 bases, with 19 bases between. The CDR3 DNA follows: TGTGCCAGCAGCTCACATAATAGGGACACCGGAAAACTGTTTTTT. Translating it yields CASSSHNRDTGKLFF.

The CDR3 sequence is CATSETGANNQPQHF. The CDR3 nucleotides read TGTGCCACCAGTGAAACAGGGGCCAACAATCAGCCCCAGCATTTT. The chain is built from TRBV24-1 and TRBJ1-5; 7 bases line up with TRBD1. Trimming took 4 bases from V and 3 from J; bases not matched to a gene: 5. The CDR3 has 15 amino acids. CDR1 and CDR2 from the germline V gene are KGHDR and SFDVKD.

The chain combines TRBV4-1 with TRBJ2-5, with D perhaps TRBD1 (6 bases). Germline V gene data show CDR1 as MGHRA and CDR2 as YSYEKL. V was clipped by 3 bases and J by 1 base, with 15 bases between them. The CDR3 has 16 residues. The CDR3 region is CASSHSLDSLQETQYF. The DNA for the CDR3 is TGCGCCAGCAGCCATTCCCTGGACAGTCTCCAAGAGACCCAGTACTTC.

The rearrangement uses TRBV5-1 and TRBJ2-3, with 10 bases fitting TRBD2. CDR1 SGHRS and CDR2 YFSETQ come from the germline V gene. With V trimmed by 3 bases and J by 3 bases, 7 bases remained unmatched. This CDR3 has 16 amino acids. The CDR3 here is CASSSPSGRVTDTQYF. The CDR3 coding sequence is TGCGCCAGCAGCTCCCCTAGCGGGAGAGTAACAGATACGCAGTATTTT.

V and J are TRBV2 and TRBJ2-2; D not certain. Trimming took off 2 bases at V and 5 bases at J, with 9 bases between the two ends. Per the germline V gene, CDR1 is SNHLY and CDR2 is FYNNEI. The CDR3 spans 14 residues. Written as DNA, the CDR3 is TGTGCCAGCAGTGAACTGCGTACTACCGGGGAGCTGTTTTTT. This sequence encodes CASSELRTTGELFF.

V usage is TRBV6-5 and J usage is TRBJ2-3; D ambiguous. Germline CDR1 is MNHEY and CDR2 is SVGAGI. The CDR3 length is 11 residues. Trimming shortened V by 6 bases and J by 5 bases, and 6 bases separated the two germline ends. For the CDR3, the DNA is TGTGCCAGCAGATACCAAGATACGCAGTATTTT. As protein: CASRYQDTQYF.

The rearrangement links TRBV28 to TRBJ2-6, with 7 bases identical to TRBD2. The CDR3 spans 14 residues. The germline V gene encodes CDR1 MDHEN and CDR2 SYDVKM. CDR3 bases: TGTGGGGTTGCGGGAGCATCCGGGGCCAACGTCCTGACTTTC. Amino acid sequence: CGVAGASGANVLTF.

Here the CDR3 reads CASGGTVQETQYF. The CDR3 DNA reads as TGTGCCAGCGGGGGGACAGTGCAAGAGACCCAGTACTTC. The chain has TRBV28 and TRBJ2-5; maybe TRBD1 (7 bases). V was cut by 8 bases and J by 2 bases, with 12 bases left in between. The CDR3 has 13 amino acids. The germline V gene encodes CDR1 MDHEN and CDR2 SYDVKM. Full variable domain (remainder filled in from reference TRBV28 and TRBJ2-5): DVKVTQSSRYLVKRTGEKVFLECVQDMDHENMFWYRQDPGLGLRLIYFSYDVKMKEKGDIPEGYSVSREKKERFSLILESASTNQTSMYLCASGGTVQETQYFGPGTRLLVL.

This chain connects TRBV5-8 to TRBJ2-1, with a possible D match to TRBD2 (5 bases). The V end was cut by 10 bases, the J end by 2 bases, with 13 bases between. Germline V gene lookup returns CDR1 SGHTS and CDR2 YDEGEE. The CDR3 runs to 13 residues. CDR3 DNA sequence: TGTGCCGGCGGACTGGCCACCTACAATGAGCAGTTCTTC. As protein: CAGGLATYNEQFF.

This chain joins TRBV5-1 and TRBJ1-1; D gene unclear. Germline V gives CDR1 SGHRS, CDR2 YFSETQ. Trimming took 2 bases from V and 1 from J, leaving 9 bases between them. The CDR3 runs to 14 residues. The CDR3 DNA follows: TGCGCCAGCAGCTTTAGTTCCGGGAACACTGAAGCTTTCTTT. Protein product: CASSFSSGNTEAFF.

As DNA, the CDR3 is TGCGCCAGCAGCCAAGATCGACTCCCTTTCGGGGAGCTGTTTTTT. The encoded protein is CASSQDRLPFGELFF. The V call is TRBV4-3, the J call TRBJ2-2; D unresolved. The CDR3 contains 15 residues. Trimming took 0 bases from V and 7 from J, leaving 12 bases between them. Germline CDR1 is LGHNA and CDR2 is YSLEER.

The chain combines TRBV6-6 with TRBJ2-1; 7 nucleotides match TRBD1. The CDR3 extends over 17 amino acids. The J segment lost 8 bases and the V segment lost 5 bases, leaving 18 bases of the junction unmatched. Germline V gene lookup returns CDR1 MNHNY and CDR2 SVGAGI (reference sequence). The CDR3: CASSHVLERTGDYEQFF. In nucleotides, the CDR3 is TGTGCCAGCAGTCACGTACTCGAACGGACAGGCGACTATGAGCAGTTCTTC.

The V gene is TRBV5-1, the J gene TRBJ2-1; 10 positions match TRBD2. V lost 7 bases and J lost 9; bases outside the gene matches: 13. Germline V gives CDR1 SGHRS, CDR2 YFSETQ. This CDR3 is 15 amino acids long. In nucleotides, the CDR3 is TGCGCCAGCCGCGGATCAGCGGGAGGGCTAGGTGAGCAGTTCTTC. It yields the protein CASRGSAGGLGEQFF.

The CDR3 coding sequence is TGTGCCAGCAGCTTAAACTCCCGGACAGGGAACACTGAAGCTTTCTTT. Its protein is CASSLNSRTGNTEAFF. The J gene is TRBJ1-1, the V gene TRBV7-3; 7 bases match TRBD1. Germline V lookup: CDR1 SGHTA, CDR2 FQGTGA. V shed 1 base, J shed 1 base, and the junction held 6 bases outside the gene matches. This CDR3 contains 16 residues.

The J gene is TRBJ2-7, the V gene TRBV13; 9 bases map to TRBD2. CDR3 length equals 16 residues. Germline V gives CDR1 PRHDT, CDR2 FYEKMQ (reference sequence). V dropped 4 bases and J dropped 2; count of bases not matched to a gene: 9. The CDR3 here is CASSSIGPSGAYEQYF. The CDR3 nucleotides read TGTGCCAGCAGCTCCATAGGGCCTAGCGGGGCCTACGAGCAGTACTTC.

The V call is TRBV5-6, the J call TRBJ1-1; D not certain. V lost 1 base and J 1 base, leaving 11 bases between the germline ends. In germline, CDR1 is SGHDT, CDR2 YYEEEE. CDR3 length equals 15 residues. CDR3 nucleotide sequence: TGTGCCAGCAGCTTGACGTGGCAGTCGAACACTGAAGCTTTCTTT. The encoded protein is CASSLTWQSNTEAFF.

V gene TRBV18 combines with J gene TRBJ2-7, with D possibly being TRBD1 (7 bases). V was clipped by 6 bases and J by 4 bases, with 22 bases between them. The V gene's germline CDR1 is KGHSH and CDR2 LQKENI. This CDR3 comprises 16 residues. In DNA, the CDR3 is TGTGCCAGCTCCCCGGGGGTCGAGGGGGCTACGTACGAGCAGTACTTC. Protein product: CASSPGVEGATYEQYF.

This rearrangement joins TRBV6-5 to TRBJ1-2; possibly TRBD1 for D (6 bases). V was cut by 6 bases and J by 0 bases, with 14 bases left in between. This CDR3 spans 15 amino acids. Germline V gives CDR1 MNHEY, CDR2 SVGAGI. The CDR3 bases are TGTGCCAGCAGCCAGAAACAGGGCGCTAACTATGGCTACACCTTC. This sequence encodes CASSQKQGANYGYTF.